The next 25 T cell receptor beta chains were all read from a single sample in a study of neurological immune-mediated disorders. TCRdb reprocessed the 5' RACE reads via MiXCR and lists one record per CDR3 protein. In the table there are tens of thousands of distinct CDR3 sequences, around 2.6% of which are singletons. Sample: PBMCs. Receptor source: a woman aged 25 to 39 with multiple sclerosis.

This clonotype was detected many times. The CDR3 here is CASSSQGLAGNTGELFF. The CDR3 nucleotides read TGTGCCAGCAGCTCCCAAGGACTAGCGGGAAACACCGGGGAGCTGTTTTTT. The chain combines TRBV7-2 with TRBJ2-2; TRBD2 matches at 12 bases. V shed 4 bases, J shed 2 bases, and the junction held 5 bases outside the gene matches. Per germline, CDR1 SGHTA and CDR2 FQGNSA. The CDR3 extends over 17 amino acids.

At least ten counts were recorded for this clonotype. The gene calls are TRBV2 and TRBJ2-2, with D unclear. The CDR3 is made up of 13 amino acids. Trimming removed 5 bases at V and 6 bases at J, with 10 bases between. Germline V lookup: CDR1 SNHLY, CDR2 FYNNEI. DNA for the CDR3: TGTGCCAGCAGTCCATCTAGGTCCGGGGAGCTGTTTTTT. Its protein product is CASSPSRSGELFF.

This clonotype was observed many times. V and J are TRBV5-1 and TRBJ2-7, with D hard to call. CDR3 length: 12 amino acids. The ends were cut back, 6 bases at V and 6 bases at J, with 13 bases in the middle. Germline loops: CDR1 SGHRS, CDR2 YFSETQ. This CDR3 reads CASISPRAEQYF. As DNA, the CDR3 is TGCGCCAGCATCTCCCCTAGGGCCGAGCAGTACTTC.

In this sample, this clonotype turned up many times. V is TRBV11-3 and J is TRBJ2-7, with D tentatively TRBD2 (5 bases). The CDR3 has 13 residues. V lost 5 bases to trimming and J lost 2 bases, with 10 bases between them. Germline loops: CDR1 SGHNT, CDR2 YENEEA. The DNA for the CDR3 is TGTGCCAGCAGCCGGAGCGGAACCTACGAGCAGTACTTC. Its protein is CASSRSGTYEQYF.

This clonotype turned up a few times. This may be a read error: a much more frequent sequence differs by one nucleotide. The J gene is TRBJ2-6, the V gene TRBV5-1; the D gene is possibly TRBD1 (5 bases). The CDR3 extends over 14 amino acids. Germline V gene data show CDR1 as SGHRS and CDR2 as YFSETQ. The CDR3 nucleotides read TGCGCCAGCTCCAGCCCCTCTGGGGCCAAAGTCCTGACTTTC. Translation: CASSSPSGAKVLTF. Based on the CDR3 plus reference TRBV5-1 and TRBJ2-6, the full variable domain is KAGVTQTPRYLIKTRGQQVTLSCSPISGHRSVSWYQQTPGQGLQFLFEYFSETQRNKGNFPGRFSGRQFSNSRSEMNVSTLELGDSALYLCASSSPSGAKVLTFGAGSRLTVL.

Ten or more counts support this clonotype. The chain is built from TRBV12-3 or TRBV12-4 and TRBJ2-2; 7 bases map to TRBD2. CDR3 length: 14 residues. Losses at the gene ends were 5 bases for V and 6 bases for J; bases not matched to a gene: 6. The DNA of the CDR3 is TGTGCCAGCAGTACCCCGGCGGGGGCCGGGGAGCTGTTTTTT. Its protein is CASSTPAGAGELFF.

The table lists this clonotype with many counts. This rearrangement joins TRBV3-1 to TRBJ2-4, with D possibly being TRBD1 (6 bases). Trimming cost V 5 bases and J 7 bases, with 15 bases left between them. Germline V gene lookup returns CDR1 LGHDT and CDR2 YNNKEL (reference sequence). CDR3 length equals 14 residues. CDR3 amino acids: CASSTGTIANIQYF. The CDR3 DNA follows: TGTGCCAGCAGCACAGGGACGATTGCGAACATTCAGTACTTC.

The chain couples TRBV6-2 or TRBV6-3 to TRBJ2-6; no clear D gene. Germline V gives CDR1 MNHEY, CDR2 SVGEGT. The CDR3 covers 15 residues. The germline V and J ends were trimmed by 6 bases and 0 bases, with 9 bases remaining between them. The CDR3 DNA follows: TGTGCCAGCAGAACCCCGGTCTCTGGGGCCAACGTCCTGACTTTC. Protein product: CASRTPVSGANVLTF.

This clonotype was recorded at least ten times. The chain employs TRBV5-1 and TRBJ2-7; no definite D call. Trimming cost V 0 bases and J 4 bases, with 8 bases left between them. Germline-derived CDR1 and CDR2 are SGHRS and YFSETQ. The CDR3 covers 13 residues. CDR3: CASSLAVGYEQYF. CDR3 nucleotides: TGCGCCAGCAGCTTGGCCGTGGGATACGAGCAGTACTTC.

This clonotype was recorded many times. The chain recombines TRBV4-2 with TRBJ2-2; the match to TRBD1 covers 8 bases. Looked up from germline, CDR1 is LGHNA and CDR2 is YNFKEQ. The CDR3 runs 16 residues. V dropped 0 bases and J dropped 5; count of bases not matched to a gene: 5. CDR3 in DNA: TGTGCCAGCAGCCAAGACCAGACAGGGGTTACCGGGGAGCTGTTTTTT. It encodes CASSQDQTGVTGELFF.

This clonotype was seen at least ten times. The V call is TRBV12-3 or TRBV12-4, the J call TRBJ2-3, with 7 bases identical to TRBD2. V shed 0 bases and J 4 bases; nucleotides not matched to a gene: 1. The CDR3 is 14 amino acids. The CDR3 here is CASSLAGGADTQYF. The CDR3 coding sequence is TGTGCCAGCAGTTTAGCGGGAGGGGCAGATACGCAGTATTTT.

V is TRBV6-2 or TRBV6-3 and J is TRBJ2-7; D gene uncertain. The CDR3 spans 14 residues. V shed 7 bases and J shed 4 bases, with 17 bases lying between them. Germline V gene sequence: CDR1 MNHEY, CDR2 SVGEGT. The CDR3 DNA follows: TGTGCCAGCACCGACCGACTCACCACTTACGAGCAGTACTTC. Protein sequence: CASTDRLTTYEQYF.

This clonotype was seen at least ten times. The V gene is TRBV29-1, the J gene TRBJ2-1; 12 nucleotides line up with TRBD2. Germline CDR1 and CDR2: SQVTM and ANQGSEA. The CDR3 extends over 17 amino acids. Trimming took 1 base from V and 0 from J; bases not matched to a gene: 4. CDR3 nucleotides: TGCAGCGTTGAAGGTGGGACTAGCGGGTTCTCCTACAATGAGCAGTTCTTC. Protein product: CSVEGGTSGFSYNEQFF.

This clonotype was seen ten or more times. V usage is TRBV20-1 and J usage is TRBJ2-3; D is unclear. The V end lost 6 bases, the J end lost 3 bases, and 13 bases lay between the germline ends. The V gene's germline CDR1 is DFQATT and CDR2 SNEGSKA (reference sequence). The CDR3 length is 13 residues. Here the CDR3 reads CSAPTPGTDTQYF. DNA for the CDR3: TGCAGTGCCCCGACCCCCGGGACAGATACGCAGTATTTT.

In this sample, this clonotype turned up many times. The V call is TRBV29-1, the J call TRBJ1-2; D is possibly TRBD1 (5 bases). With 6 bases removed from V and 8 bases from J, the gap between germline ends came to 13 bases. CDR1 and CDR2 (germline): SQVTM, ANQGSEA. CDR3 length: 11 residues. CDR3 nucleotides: TGCAGCGTGGGGGGGGTAGAGGGCTACACCTTC. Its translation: CSVGGVEGYTF. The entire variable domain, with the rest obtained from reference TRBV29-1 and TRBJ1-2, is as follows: SAVISQKPSRDICQRGTSLTIQCQVDSQVTMMFWYRQQPGQSLTLIATANQGSEATYESGFVIDKFPISRPNLTFSTLTVSNMSPEDSSIYLCSVGGVEGYTFGSGTRLTVV.

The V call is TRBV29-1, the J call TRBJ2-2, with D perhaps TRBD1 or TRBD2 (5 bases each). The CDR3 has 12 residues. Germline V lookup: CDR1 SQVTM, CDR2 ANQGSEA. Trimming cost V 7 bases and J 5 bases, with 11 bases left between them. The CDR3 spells CSAVEGTGELFF. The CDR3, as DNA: TGCAGCGCCGTCGAGGGGACCGGGGAGCTGTTTTTT.

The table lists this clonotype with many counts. The CDR3 spells CASSFGLGKNIQYF. In DNA form, the CDR3 reads TGTGCCAGCAGTTTCGGATTGGGCAAAAACATTCAGTACTTC. J is TRBJ2-4 and V is TRBV12-3 or TRBV12-4; D remains unclear. This CDR3 spans 14 amino acids. Deletions cut 3 bases from V and 3 bases from J, with 9 bases between.

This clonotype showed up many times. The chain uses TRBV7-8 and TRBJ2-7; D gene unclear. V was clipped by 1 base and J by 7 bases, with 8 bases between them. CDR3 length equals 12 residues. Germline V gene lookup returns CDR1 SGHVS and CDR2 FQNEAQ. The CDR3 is CASSLDRLEQYF. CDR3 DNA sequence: TGTGCCAGCAGCTTAGATCGGTTAGAGCAGTACTTC.

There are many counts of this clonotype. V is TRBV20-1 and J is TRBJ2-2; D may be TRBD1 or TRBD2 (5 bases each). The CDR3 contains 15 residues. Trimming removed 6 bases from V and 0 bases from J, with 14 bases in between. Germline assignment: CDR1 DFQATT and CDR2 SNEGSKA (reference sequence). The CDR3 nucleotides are TGCAGTGCACGTCGGGACGTCGCGAACACCGGGGAGCTGTTTTTT. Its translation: CSARRDVANTGELFF.

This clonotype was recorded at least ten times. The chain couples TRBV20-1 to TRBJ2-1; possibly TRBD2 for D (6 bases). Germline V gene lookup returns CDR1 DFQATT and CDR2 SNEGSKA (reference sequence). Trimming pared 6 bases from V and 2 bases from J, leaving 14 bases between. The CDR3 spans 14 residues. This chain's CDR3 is CSAAGGATYNEQFF. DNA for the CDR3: TGCAGTGCCGCCGGCGGGGCTACCTACAATGAGCAGTTCTTC.

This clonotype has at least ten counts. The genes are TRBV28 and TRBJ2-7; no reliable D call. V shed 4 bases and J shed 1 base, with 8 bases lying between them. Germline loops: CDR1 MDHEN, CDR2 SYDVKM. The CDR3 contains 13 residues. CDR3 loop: CASSYTPSYEQYF. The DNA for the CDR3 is TGTGCCAGCAGTTACACTCCATCCTACGAGCAGTACTTC.

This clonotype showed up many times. CDR3 region: CASSLQNRGIHEQYF. The CDR3 DNA sequence: TGTGCCAGCAGCTTGCAAAACAGGGGTATCCACGAGCAGTACTTC. The chain is built from TRBV12-3 or TRBV12-4 and TRBJ2-7, with TRBD1 identical over 7 bases. Trimming at V came to 6 bases and at J to 5 bases, leaving 13 bases not matched to a gene. The CDR3 contains 15 residues.

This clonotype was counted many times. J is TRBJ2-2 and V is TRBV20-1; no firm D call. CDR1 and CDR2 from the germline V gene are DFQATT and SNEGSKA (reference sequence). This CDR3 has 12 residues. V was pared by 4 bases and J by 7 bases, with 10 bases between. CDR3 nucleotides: TGCAGTGCTAACGGTGTTGACGGGGAGCTGTTTTTT. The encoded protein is CSANGVDGELFF.

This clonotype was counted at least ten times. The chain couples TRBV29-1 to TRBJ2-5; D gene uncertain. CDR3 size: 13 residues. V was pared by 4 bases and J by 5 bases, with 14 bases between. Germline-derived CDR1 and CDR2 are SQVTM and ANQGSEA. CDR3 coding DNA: TGCAGCGTTGCCACTACCCGGTGGGAGACCCAGTACTTC. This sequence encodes CSVATTRWETQYF.

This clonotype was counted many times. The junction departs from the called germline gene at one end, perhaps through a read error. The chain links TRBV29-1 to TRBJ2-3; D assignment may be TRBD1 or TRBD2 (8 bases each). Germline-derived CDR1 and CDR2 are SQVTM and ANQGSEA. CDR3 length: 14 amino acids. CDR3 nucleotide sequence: TGCAGCGTTCTGGGACAGGCTATCGCGGGAGGCCAGGATTTT. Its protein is CSVLGQAIAGGQDF.